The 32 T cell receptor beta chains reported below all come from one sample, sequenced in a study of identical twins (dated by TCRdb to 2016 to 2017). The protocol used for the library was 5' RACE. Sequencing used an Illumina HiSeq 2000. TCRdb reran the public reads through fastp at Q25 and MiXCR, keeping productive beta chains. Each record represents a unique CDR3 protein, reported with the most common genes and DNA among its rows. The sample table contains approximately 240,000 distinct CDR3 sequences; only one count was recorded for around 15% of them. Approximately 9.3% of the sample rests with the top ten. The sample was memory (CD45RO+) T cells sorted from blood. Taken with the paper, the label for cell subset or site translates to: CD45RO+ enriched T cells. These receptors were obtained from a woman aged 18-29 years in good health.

The CDR3, as DNA: TGTGCCAGCAAACACCCGCGGACAGAAAACACTGAAGCTTTCTTT. Protein: CASKHPRTENTEAFF. The V call is TRBV12-3 or TRBV12-4, the J call TRBJ1-1; D perhaps matches TRBD1 (6 bases). The CDR3 is 15 residues long. Trimming shortened V by 7 bases and J by 2 bases, and 17 bases separated the two germline ends.

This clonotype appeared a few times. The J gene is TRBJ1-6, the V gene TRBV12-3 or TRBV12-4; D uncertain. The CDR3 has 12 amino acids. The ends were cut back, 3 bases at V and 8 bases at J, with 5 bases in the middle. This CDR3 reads CASSFRYSPLHF. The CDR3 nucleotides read TGTGCCAGCAGTTTCCGGTATTCACCCCTCCACTTT.

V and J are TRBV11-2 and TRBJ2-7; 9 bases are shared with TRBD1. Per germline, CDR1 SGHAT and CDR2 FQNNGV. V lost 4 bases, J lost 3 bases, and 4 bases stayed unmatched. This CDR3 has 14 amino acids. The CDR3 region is CASSYRGLDYEQYF. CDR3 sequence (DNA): TGTGCCAGCAGCTACAGGGGGCTTGACTACGAGCAGTACTTC.

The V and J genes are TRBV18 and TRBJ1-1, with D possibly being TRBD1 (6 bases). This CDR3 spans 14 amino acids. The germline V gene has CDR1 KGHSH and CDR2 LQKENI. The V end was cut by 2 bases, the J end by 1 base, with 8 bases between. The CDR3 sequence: CASSPVTGNTEAFF. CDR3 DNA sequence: TGTGCCAGCTCACCAGTGACAGGGAACACTGAAGCTTTCTTT.

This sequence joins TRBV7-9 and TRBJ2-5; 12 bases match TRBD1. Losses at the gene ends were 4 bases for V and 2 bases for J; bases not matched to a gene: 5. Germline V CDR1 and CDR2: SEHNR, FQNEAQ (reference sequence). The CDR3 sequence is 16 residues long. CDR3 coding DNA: TGTGCCAGCAGCTCCGGGGGACAGGGGGCGCAAGAGACCCAGTACTTC. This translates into CASSSGGQGAQETQYF.

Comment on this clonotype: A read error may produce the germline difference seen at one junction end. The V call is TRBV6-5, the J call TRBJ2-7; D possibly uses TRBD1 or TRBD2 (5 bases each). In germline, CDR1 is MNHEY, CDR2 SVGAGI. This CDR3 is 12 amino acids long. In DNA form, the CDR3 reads TGTGCCAGCAGTTACTCTAAAGGGACCCTCCACTTC. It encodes CASSYSKGTLHF.

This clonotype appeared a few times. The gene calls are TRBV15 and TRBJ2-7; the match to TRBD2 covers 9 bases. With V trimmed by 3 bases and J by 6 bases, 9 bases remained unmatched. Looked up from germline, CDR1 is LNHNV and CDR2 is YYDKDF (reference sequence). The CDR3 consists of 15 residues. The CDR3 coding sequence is TGTGCCACCAGCAGTAGTAGCGGGGGAGGTCTCGAGCAGTACTTC. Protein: CATSSSSGGGLEQYF.

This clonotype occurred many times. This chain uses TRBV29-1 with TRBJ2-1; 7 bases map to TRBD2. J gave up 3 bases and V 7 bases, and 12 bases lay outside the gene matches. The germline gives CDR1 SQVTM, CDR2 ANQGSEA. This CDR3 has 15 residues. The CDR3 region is CSAAAWEGYYNEQFF. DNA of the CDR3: TGCAGCGCAGCCGCGTGGGAGGGCTACTACAATGAGCAGTTCTTC.

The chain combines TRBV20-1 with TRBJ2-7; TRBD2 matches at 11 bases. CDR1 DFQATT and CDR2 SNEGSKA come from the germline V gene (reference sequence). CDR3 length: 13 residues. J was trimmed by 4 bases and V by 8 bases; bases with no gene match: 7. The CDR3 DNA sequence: TGCAGTACCCTACTAGCGGGAGAGTACGAGCAGTACTTC. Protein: CSTLLAGEYEQYF.

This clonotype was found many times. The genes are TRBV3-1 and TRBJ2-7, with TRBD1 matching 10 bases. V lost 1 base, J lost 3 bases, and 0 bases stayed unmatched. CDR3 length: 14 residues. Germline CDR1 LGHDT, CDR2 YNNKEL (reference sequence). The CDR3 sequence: CASSQGTGGYEQYF. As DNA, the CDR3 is TGTGCCAGCAGCCAAGGGACAGGGGGCTACGAGCAGTACTTC.

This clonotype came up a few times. In nucleotides, the CDR3 is TGCGCCAGCAGCCAAGAGCCGGGACTAGCAGCTGGGGCCAACGTCCTGACTTTC. Translation gives CASSQEPGLAAGANVLTF. The V gene is TRBV4-1, the J gene TRBJ2-6; 9 nucleotides align to TRBD2. V was clipped by 0 bases and J by 2 bases; unmatched bases: 5. The CDR3 is made up of 18 amino acids. Germline V CDR1 and CDR2: MGHRA, YSYEKL.

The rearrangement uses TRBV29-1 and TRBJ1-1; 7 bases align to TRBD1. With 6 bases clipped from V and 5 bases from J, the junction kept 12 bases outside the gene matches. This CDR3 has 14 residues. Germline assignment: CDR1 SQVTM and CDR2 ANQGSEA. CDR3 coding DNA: TGCAGCGTGGCCAGACAGGGAGATGGGACTGAAGCTTTCTTT. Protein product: CSVARQGDGTEAFF.

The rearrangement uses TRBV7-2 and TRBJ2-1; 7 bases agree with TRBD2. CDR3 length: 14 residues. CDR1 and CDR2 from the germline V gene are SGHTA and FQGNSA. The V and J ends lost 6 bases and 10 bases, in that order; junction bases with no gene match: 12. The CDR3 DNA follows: TGTGCCAGCAGACCGTCCGGACTAGTGGACGAGCAGTTCTTC. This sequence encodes CASRPSGLVDEQFF.

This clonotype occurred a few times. CDR3 DNA: TGTGCCAGCAGCGCGCCCGGGACTAGCGGGGACCAGTTCTTC. It is translated as CASSAPGTSGDQFF. The rearrangement links TRBV9 to TRBJ2-1, with 13 bases lining up with TRBD2. Per germline, CDR1 SGDLS and CDR2 YYNGEE. J was trimmed by 13 bases and V by 3 bases; bases with no gene match: 7. The CDR3 length is 14 residues.

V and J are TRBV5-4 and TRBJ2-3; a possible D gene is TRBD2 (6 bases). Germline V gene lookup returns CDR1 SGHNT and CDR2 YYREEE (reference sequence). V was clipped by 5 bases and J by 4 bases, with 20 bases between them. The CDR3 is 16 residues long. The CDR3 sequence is CASSFGARGTADTQYF. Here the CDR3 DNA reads TGTGCCAGCAGTTTCGGGGCGCGGGGAACTGCAGATACGCAGTATTTT.

CDR3 bases: TGCGCCAGCAGCTTCGCGGGACAGGGAGAGAATGAGCAGTTCTTC. It translates to CASSFAGQGENEQFF. The rearrangement joins TRBV5-1 to TRBJ2-1, with 9 bases matching TRBD1. This CDR3 has 15 residues. Germline V gives CDR1 SGHRS, CDR2 YFSETQ. V was clipped by 2 bases and J by 7 bases; unmatched bases: 7.

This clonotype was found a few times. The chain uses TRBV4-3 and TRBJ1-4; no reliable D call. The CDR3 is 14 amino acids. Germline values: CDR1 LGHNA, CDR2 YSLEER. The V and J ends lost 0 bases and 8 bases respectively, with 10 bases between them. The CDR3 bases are TGCGCCAGCAGCCAAGATCAAGTGCAGGAAAAACTGTTTTTT. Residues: CASSQDQVQEKLFF.

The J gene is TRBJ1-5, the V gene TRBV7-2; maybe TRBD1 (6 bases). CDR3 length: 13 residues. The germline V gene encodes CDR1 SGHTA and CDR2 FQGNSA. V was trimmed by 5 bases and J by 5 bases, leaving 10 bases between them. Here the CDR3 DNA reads TGTGCCAGCAGCCCTCACAGGGATCAGCCCCAGCATTTT. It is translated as CASSPHRDQPQHF. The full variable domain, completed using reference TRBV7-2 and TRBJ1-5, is GAGVSQSPSNKVTEKGKDVELRCDPISGHTALYWYRQSLGQGLEFLIYFQGNSAPDKSGLPSDRFSAERTGGSVSTLTIQRTQQEDSAVYLCASSPHRDQPQHFGDGTRLSIL.

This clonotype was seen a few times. The CDR3 here is CASSLTTGGFYEQYF. As DNA, the CDR3 is TGTGCCAGCAGCTTAACGACAGGGGGCTTCTACGAGCAGTACTTC. The V and J genes are TRBV7-9 and TRBJ2-7, with 10 nucleotides matching TRBD1. Germline V gene sequence: CDR1 SEHNR, CDR2 FQNEAQ (reference sequence). The ends lost 2 bases at V and 3 bases at J; junction bases unmatched: 4. The CDR3 covers 15 residues.

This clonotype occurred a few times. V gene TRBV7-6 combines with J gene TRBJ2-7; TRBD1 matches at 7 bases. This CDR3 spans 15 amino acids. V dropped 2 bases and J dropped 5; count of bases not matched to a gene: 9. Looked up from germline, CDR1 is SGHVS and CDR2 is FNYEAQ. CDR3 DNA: TGTGCCAGCAGCTTACATCCGGTACAGGGGAACGAGCAGTACTTC. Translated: CASSLHPVQGNEQYF.

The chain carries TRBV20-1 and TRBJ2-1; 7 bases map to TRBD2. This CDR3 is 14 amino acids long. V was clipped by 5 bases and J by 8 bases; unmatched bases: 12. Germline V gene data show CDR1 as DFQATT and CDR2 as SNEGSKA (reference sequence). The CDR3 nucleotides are TGCAGTGCTTCCCCCCAAAGCGGGATCTATGAGCAGTTCTTC. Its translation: CSASPQSGIYEQFF.

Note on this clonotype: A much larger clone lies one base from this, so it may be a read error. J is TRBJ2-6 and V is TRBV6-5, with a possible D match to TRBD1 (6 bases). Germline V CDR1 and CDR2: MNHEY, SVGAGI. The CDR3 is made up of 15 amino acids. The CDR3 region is CASSTGTPEAKVLTF. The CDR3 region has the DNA TGTGCCAGCAGTACTGGGACACCTGAGGCCAAAGTCCTGACTTTC.

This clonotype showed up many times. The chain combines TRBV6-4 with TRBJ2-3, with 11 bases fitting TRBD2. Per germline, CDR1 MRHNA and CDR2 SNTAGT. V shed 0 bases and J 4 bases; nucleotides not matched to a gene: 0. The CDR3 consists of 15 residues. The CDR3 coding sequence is TGTGCCAGCAGTGACTCTAGCGGGGGGGCAGATACGCAGTATTTT. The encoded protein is CASSDSSGGADTQYF.

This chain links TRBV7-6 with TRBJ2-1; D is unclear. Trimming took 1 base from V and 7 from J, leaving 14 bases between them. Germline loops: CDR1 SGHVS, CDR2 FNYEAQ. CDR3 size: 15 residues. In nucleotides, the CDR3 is TGTGCCAGCAGCTTAGGAATAGAATTGGGGAATGAGCAGTTCTTC. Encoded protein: CASSLGIELGNEQFF.

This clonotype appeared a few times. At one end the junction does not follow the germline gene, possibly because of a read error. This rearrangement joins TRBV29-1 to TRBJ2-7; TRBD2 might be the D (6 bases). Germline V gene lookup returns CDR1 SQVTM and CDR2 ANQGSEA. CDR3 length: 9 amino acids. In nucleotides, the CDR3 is TGCAGCGCTGAGAGGACGGGGGTTTTC. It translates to CSAERTGVF.

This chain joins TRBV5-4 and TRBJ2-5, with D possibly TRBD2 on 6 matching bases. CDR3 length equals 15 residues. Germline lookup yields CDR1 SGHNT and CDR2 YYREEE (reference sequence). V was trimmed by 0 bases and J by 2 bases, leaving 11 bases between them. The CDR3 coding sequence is TGTGCCAGCAGCTTGGCCTCGGCGGGACAAGAGACCCAGTACTTC. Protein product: CASSLASAGQETQYF.

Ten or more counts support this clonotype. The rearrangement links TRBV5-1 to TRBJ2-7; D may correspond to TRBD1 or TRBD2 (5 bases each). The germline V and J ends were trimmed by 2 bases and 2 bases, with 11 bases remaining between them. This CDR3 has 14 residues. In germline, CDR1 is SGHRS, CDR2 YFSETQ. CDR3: CASSFYGTPYEQYF. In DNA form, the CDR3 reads TGCGCCAGCAGCTTTTACGGGACCCCCTACGAGCAGTACTTC. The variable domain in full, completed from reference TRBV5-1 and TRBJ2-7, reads KAGVTQTPRYLIKTRGQQVTLSCSPISGHRSVSWYQQTPGQGLQFLFEYFSETQRNKGNFPGRFSGRQFSNSRSEMNVSTLELGDSALYLCASSFYGTPYEQYFGPGTRLTVT.

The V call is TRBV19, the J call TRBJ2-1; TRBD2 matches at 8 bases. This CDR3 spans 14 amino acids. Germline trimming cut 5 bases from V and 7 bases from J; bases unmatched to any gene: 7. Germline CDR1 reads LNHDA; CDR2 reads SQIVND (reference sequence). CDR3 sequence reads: CASSEREPWNEQFF. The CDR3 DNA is TGTGCCAGTAGTGAGCGGGAGCCCTGGAATGAGCAGTTCTTC.

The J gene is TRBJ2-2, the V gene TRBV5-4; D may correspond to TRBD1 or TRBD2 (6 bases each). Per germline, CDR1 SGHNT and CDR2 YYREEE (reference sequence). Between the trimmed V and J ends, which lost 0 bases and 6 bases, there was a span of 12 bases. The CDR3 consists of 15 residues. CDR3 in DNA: TGTGCCAGCAGCTTGGTGGGGGGCCCCCCCGGGGAGCTGTTTTTT. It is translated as CASSLVGGPPGELFF.

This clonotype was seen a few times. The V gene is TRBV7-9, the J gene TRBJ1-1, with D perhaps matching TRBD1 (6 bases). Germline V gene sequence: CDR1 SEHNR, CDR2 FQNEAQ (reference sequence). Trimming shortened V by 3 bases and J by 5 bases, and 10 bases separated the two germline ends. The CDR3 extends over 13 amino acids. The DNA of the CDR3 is TGTGCCAGCAGCTTCACAGGGATTACTGAAGCTTTCTTT. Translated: CASSFTGITEAFF.

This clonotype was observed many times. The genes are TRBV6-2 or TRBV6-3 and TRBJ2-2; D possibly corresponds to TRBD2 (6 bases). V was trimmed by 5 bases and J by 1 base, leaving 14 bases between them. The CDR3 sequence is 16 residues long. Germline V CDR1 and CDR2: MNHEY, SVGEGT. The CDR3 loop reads CASSGRLAENTGELFF. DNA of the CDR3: TGTGCCAGCAGTGGGAGGCTAGCAGAGAACACCGGGGAGCTGTTTTTT.

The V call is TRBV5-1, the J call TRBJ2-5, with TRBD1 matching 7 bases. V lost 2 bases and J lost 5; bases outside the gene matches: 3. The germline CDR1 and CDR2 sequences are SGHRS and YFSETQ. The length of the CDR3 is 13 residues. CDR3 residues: CASSFEGAETQYF. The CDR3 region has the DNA TGCGCCAGCAGCTTCGAGGGGGCTGAGACCCAGTACTTC.